This TCR beta chain appears in the sequencing data of a study of cytomegalovirus exposure and HLA in healthy donors. Overall study findings and caveats: Presence/absence analyses took donor sequencing depth as roughly uniform. Investigators reported approximately 170 TCR beta chains as tied to cytomegalovirus. In a later analysis, at a false discovery rate of 0.05, roughly 18,000 TCR beta sequences were associated with HLA alleles.

Only a few counts were recorded for this clone. As yet, its antigen is unknown. The PCR made use of 60 Vbeta and 13 Jbeta primers. Sequencing used immunoSEQ multiplex PCR; TCRdb keeps in-frame clones, though not all of them. The table has 40,000 or so clones, 64% seen once. The CDR3 has 15 residues. In nominal health when sampled, donors likely had unrecorded immune exposures nonetheless. Sequenced input: PBMCs. This clonotype was obtained from a human donor in good health. The chain combines TRBV21-1 with TRBJ1-4; TRBD1 is taken as the D call from the table, unchecked against the DNA. TRBV21-1 is described as a pseudogene. CDR3 residues: CATYRGTFGNEKLFF. CDR3 in DNA: TGTGCCACGTATCGAGGGACATTCGGGAATGAAAAACTGTTTTTT.